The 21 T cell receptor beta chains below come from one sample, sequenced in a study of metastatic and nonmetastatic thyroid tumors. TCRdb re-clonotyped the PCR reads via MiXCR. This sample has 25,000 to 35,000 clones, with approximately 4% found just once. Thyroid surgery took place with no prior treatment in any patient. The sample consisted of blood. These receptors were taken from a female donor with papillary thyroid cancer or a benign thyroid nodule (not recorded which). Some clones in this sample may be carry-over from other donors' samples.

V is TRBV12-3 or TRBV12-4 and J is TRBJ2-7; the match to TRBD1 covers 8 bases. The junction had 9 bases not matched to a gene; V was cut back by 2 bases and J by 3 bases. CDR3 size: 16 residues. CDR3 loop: CASSLTGQGSVYEQYF. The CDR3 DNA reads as TGTGCCAGCAGTTTAACCGGACAGGGTTCTGTCTACGAGCAGTACTTC.

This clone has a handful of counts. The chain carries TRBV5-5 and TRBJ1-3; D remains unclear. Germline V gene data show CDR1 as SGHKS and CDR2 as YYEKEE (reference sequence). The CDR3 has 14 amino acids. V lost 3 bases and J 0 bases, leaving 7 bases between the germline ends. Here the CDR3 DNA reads TGTGCCAGCAGCTGGCAGGACTCTGGAAACACCATATATTTT. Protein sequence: CASSWQDSGNTIYF.

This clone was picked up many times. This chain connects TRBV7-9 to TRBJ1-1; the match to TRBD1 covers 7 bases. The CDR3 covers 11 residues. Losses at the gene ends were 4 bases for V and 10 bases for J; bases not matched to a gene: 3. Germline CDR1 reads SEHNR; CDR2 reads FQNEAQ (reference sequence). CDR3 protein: CASSSGTAAFF. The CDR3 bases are TGTGCCAGCAGCTCCGGGACAGCAGCTTTCTTT.

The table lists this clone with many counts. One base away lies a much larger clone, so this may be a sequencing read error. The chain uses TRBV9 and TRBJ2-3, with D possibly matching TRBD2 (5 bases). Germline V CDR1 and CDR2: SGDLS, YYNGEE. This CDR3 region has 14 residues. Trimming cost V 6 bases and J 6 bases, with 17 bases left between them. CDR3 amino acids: CASNFSARRDTQYF. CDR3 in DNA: TGTGCCAGCAACTTTAGCGCCCGACGGGATACGCAGTATTTT.

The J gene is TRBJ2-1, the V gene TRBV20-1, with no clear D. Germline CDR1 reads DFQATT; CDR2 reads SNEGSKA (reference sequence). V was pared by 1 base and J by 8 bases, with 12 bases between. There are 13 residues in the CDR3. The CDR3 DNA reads TGCAGTGCTAGAGCGTTTTATGTGGATGAGCAGTTCTTC. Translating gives CSARAFYVDEQFF.

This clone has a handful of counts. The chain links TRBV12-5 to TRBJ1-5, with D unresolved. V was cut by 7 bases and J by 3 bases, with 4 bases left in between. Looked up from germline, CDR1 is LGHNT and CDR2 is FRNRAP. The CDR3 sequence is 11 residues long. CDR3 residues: CASANNQPQHF. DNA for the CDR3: TGTGCTAGTGCCAACAATCAGCCCCAGCATTTT.

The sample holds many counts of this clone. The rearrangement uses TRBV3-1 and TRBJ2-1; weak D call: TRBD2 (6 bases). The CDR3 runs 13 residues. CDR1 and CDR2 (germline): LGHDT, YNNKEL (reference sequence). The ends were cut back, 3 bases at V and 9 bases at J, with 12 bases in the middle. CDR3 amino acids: CASSQSMGGEQFF. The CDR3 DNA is TGTGCCAGCAGCCAGTCCATGGGGGGTGAGCAGTTCTTC.

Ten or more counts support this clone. The CDR3 spells CASSYERDAEAFF. The CDR3 coding sequence is TGTGCCAGCAGTTACGAACGGGACGCTGAAGCTTTCTTT. The gene calls are TRBV28 and TRBJ1-1; D possibly corresponds to TRBD1 (5 bases). Trimming stripped 4 bases from V and 6 bases from J, with 12 bases between. Germline CDR1 MDHEN, CDR2 SYDVKM. The CDR3 is 13 amino acids. Full variable domain (rest looked up from reference TRBV28 and TRBJ1-1): DVKVTQSSRYLVKRTGEKVFLECVQDMDHENMFWYRQDPGLGLRLIYFSYDVKMKEKGDIPEGYSVSREKKERFSLILESASTNQTSMYLCASSYERDAEAFFGQGTRLTVV.

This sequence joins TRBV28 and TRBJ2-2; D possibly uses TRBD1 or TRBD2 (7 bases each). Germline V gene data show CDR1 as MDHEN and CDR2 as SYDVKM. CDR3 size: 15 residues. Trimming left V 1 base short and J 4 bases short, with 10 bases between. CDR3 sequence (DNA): TGTGCCAGCAGTTTATTCAGGGGGGGCACCGGGGAGCTGTTTTTT. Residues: CASSLFRGGTGELFF.

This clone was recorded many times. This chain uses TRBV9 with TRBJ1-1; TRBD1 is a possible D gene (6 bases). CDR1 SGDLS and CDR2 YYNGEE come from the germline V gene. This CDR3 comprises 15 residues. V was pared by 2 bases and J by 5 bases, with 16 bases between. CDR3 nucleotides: TGTGCCAGCAGCGTGGCCGGGGGCCCCGGGACTGAAGCTTTCTTT. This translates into CASSVAGGPGTEAFF.

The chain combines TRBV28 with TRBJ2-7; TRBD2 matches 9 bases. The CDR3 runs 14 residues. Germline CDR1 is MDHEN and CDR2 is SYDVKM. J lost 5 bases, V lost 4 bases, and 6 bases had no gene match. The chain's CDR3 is CASSWNSGRNEQYF. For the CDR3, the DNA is TGTGCCAGCAGTTGGAATAGCGGGAGAAACGAGCAGTACTTC.

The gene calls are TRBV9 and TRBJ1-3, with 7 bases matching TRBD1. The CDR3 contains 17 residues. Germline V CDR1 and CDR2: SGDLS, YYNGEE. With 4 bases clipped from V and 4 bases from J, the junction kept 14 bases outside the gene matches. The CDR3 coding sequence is TGTGCCAGCAGCCCCACCAGGGGGGGTTCGGAAGGAAACACCATATATTTT. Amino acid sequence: CASSPTRGGSEGNTIYF.

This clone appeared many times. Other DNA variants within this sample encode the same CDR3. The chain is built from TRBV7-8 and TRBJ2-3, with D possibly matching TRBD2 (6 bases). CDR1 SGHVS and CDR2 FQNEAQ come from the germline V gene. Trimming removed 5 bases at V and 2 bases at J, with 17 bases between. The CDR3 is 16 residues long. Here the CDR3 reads CASSPRRAPVTDTQYF. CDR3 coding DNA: TGTGCCAGCAGCCCGCGGAGGGCGCCAGTCACAGATACGCAGTATTTT.

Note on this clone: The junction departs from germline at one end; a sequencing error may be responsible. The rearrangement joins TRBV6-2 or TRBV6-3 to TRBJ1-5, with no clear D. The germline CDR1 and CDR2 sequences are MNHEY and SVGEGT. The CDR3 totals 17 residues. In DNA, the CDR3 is TGTGCCAGCGGTTACCCTTCGGGGTTGATTTTGAATCAGCCCCAGCATTTT. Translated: CASGYPSGLILNQPQHF.

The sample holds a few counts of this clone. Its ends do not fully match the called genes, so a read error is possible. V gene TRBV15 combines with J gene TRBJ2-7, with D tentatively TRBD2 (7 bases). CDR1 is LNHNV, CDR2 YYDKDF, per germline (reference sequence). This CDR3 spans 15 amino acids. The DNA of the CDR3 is TGTGCCATCAGCAGAGGACTAGGGGGAGTCTACGAGCAGTACTTC. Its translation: CAISRGLGGVYEQYF.

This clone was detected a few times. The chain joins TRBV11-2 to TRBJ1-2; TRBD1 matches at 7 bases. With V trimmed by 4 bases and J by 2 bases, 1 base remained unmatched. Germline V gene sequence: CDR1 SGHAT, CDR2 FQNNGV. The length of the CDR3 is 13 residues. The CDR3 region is CASSWDSNYGYTF. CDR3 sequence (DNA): TGTGCCAGCAGCTGGGACAGCAACTATGGCTACACCTTC.

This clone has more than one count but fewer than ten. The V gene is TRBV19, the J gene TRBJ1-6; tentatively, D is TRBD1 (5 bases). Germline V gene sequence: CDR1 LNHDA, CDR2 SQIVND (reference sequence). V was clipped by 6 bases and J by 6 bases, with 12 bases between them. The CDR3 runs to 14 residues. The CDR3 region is CASSRDWGNSPLHF. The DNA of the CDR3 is TGTGCCAGTAGCAGGGACTGGGGTAATTCACCCCTCCACTTT.

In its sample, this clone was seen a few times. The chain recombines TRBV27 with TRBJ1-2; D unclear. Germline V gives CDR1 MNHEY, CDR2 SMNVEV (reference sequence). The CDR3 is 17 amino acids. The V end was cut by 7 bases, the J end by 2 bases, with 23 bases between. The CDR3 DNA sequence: TGTGCCAGCATTTCCCGAACAGAACTTTACCTAAACTATGGCTACACCTTC. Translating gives CASISRTELYLNYGYTF.

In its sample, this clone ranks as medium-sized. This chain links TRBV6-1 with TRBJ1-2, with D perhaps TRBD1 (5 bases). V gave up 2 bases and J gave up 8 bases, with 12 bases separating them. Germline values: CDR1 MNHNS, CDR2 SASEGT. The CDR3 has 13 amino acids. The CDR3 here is CASSEFQGGGYTF. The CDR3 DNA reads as TGTGCCAGCAGTGAATTTCAGGGAGGAGGCTACACCTTC.

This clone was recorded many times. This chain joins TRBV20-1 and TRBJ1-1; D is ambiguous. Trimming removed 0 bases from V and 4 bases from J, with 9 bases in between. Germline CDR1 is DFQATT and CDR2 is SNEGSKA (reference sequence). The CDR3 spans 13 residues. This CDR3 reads CSAREKSLTEAFF. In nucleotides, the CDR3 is TGCAGTGCTAGAGAGAAGTCACTCACTGAAGCTTTCTTT.

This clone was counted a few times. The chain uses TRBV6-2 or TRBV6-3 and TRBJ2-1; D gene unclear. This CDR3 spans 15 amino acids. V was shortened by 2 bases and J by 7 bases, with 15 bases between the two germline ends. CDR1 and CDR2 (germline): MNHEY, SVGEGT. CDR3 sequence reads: CASSYEPLSTNEQFF. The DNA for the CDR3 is TGTGCCAGCAGTTACGAACCCCTTAGTACTAATGAGCAGTTCTTC.